The 11 T cell receptor beta chains below come from one sample, sequenced in a study of molecular identifiers for immune sequencing clone quantification. TCRdb re-analysed the PCR reads in MiXCR, keeping a single row per CDR3 protein. The repertoire holds about 100,000 distinct CDR3 sequences, 30% to 45% seen once, with 9.7% in the top ten. The sequencing input was naive CD8+ T cells from blood, with Jurkat cell RNA spiked in. The subset denotes: FACS-sorted CD8+CD4-CCR7+CD45RA+ naive T cells. The origin of the receptors is a human donor in good health. Some libraries in this study had Jurkat cell RNA spiked in.

This chain joins TRBV7-2 and TRBJ2-3; D is ambiguous. The CDR3 contains 12 residues. The V end was cut by 3 bases, the J end by 10 bases, with 11 bases between. CDR1 is SGHTA, CDR2 FQGNSA, per germline. For the CDR3, the DNA is TGTGCCAGCAGCTTTGAAGGGTTGGCGCAGTATTTT. Its protein product is CASSFEGLAQYF.

This clonotype was detected a few times. The chain recombines TRBV5-3 with TRBJ1-4, with 7 bases identical to TRBD1. TRBV5-3 qualifies as an ORF whose function is uncertain. The CDR3 totals 14 residues. Trimming removed 8 bases from V and 6 bases from J; junction bases left unmatched: 10. The chain's CDR3 is CASSPGQWDEKLFF. DNA for the CDR3: TGTGCCAGCAGCCCGGGACAGTGGGATGAAAAACTGTTTTTT.

This clonotype has only a few counts. J is TRBJ2-3 and V is TRBV28, with no clear D. The CDR3 extends over 15 amino acids. V was clipped by 8 bases and J by 2 bases, with 17 bases between them. The germline V gene has CDR1 MDHEN and CDR2 SYDVKM. The CDR3 bases are TGTGCCAGCCGGGCGGCTTTATCTTACACAGATACGCAGTATTTT. As protein: CASRAALSYTDTQYF.

The V gene is TRBV7-8, the J gene TRBJ2-5, with 16 bases lining up with TRBD2. The CDR3 is 18 amino acids. Germline V gives CDR1 SGHVS, CDR2 FQNEAQ. The ends lost 4 bases at V and 5 bases at J; junction bases unmatched: 10. CDR3 DNA: TGTGCCAGCAGCTCGGGACTAGCGGGAGGGCCGGGTTACGAGACCCAGTACTTC. Translating gives CASSSGLAGGPGYETQYF.

Turning to this clonotype: Since a much larger clone is just one base distant, this may be a read error. The chain has TRBV6-6 and TRBJ2-7; perhaps D is TRBD1 or TRBD2 (5 bases each). The CDR3 totals 15 residues. CDR1 and CDR2 from the germline V gene are MNHNY and SVGAGI (reference sequence). The CDR3 here is CTSSYMGERRYEQYF. CDR3 sequence (DNA): TGTACCAGCAGTTATATGGGGGAAAGGAGGTACGAGCAGTACTTC.

The V gene is TRBV4-2, the J gene TRBJ2-7; maybe TRBD2 (6 bases). CDR1 and CDR2 from the germline V gene are LGHNA and YNFKEQ. The CDR3 is 14 residues long. The V gene lost 0 bases and the J gene lost 3 bases, with 9 bases spanning the gap. CDR3 in amino acids: CASSQDWGVYEQYF. CDR3 sequence (DNA): TGTGCCAGCAGCCAAGATTGGGGGGTCTACGAGCAGTACTTC.

This chain links TRBV2 with TRBJ1-5; possibly TRBD1 for D (6 bases). Germline CDR1 and CDR2: SNHLY and FYNNEI. The CDR3 is 17 residues long. The V gene lost 6 bases and the J gene lost 6 bases, with 24 bases spanning the gap. In DNA, the CDR3 is TGTGCCAGCAGCGCGGTTCCCGGGGGGGCGATGATTCAGCCCCAGCATTTT. It yields the protein CASSAVPGGAMIQPQHF. The full variable domain, completed using reference TRBV2 and TRBJ1-5, is EPEVTQTPSHQVTQMGQEVILRCVPISNHLYFYWYRQILGQKVEFLVSFYNNEISEKSEIFDDQFSVERPDGSNFTLKIRSTKLEDSAMYFCASSAVPGGAMIQPQHFGDGTRLSIL.

This clonotype was recorded at least ten times. J is TRBJ2-3 and V is TRBV28; 7 bases are shared with TRBD2. This CDR3 contains 15 residues. V was pared by 6 bases and J by 0 bases, with 6 bases of the junction left unmatched. CDR1 is MDHEN and CDR2 is SYDVKM in the germline V gene. The CDR3 here is CASRLADTSTDTQYF. CDR3 DNA: TGTGCCAGCAGGCTAGCGGATACTAGCACAGATACGCAGTATTTT.

With regard to this clonotype: A read error may be the cause here, since a much bigger clone is one base away. The J gene is TRBJ1-4, the V gene TRBV4-3, with TRBD1 as a possible D gene (5 bases). The CDR3 has 16 amino acids. Germline CDR1 reads LGHNA; CDR2 reads YSLEER. The CDR3 is CASSQSAWTTDEKLFF. Written as DNA, the CDR3 is TGCGCCAGCAGCCAGTCGGCGTGGACAACTGATGAAAAACTGTTTTTT.

J is TRBJ2-7 and V is TRBV28; no clear D. Trimming took 1 base from V and 5 from J, leaving 18 bases between them. Looked up from germline, CDR1 is MDHEN and CDR2 is SYDVKM. There are 16 residues in the CDR3. CDR3 residues: CASSLSVSPASHEQYF. CDR3 nucleotides: TGTGCCAGCAGTTTATCTGTTTCCCCCGCGAGCCACGAGCAGTACTTC.

The CDR3: CASSPGQQSTEAFF. In DNA, the CDR3 is TGTGCCAGCAGCCCCGGACAACAGAGCACTGAAGCTTTCTTT. The rearrangement links TRBV7-9 to TRBJ1-1, with a possible D match to TRBD1 (5 bases). The CDR3 is 14 amino acids. Germline lookup yields CDR1 SEHNR and CDR2 FQNEAQ (reference sequence). V lost 5 bases, J lost 4 bases, and 14 bases lay in between.